This record concerns one T cell receptor beta chain sequence. The data are from a study of T cell changes during pregnancy in multiple sclerosis. The CDR3 extends over 14 amino acids. Germline lookup yields CDR1 SQVTM and CDR2 ANQGSEA. The V segment lost 3 bases and the J segment 6 bases; nucleotides outside the gene matches: 7. Assay: immunoSEQ multiplex PCR; the TCRdb copy retains only in-frame clones and omits some. The top ten hold around 8.3% of the sample, which has tens of thousands of clones, 85% to 95% seen once. This receptor was obtained from a female donor with multiple sclerosis, enrolled in a pregnancy study. This sample comprised CD8+ T cells from peripheral blood mononuclear cells, obtained in the third trimester of pregnancy. The gene calls are TRBV29-1 and TRBJ1-4; 7 bases fit TRBD1. In nucleotides, the CDR3 is TGCAGCGTTGAGGACGGGACAGATGATGAAAAACTGTTTTTT. This gives the protein CSVEDGTDDEKLFF.